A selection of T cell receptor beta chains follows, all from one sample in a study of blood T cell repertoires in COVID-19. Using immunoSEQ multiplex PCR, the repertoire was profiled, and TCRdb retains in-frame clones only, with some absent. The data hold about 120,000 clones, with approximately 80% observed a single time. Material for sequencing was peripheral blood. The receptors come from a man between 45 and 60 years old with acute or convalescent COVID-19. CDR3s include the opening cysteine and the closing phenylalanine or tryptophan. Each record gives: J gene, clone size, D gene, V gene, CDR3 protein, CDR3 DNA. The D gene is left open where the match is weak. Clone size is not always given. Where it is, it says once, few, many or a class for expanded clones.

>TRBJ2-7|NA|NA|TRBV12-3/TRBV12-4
CASTRGAAYEQYF
TGTGCCAGCACCCGGGGAGCCGCCTACGAGCAGTACTTC
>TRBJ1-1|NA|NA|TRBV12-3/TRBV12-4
CASSRQAQQF
TGTGCCAGCAGCCGACAGGCCCAGCAATTT
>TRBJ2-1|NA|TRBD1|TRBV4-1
CASTGTGRNEQFF
TGCGCCAGCACCGGGACAGGCCGCAATGAGCAGTTCTTC
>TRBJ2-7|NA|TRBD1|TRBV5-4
CASSWDRAYEQYF
TGTGCCAGCAGCTGGGACAGGGCCTACGAGCAGTACTTC
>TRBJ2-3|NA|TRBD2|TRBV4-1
CASSPRTSGGRIHLTQYF
TGCGCCAGCAGCCCCCGGACTAGCGGGGGGCGGATCCACCTTACGCAGTATTTT
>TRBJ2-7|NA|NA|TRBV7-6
CASSFDSSSYEQYF
TGTGCCAGCAGTTTTGACAGCAGCTCCTACGAGCAGTACTTC
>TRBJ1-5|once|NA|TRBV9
CASSGGDSNQPQHF
TGTGCCAGCAGCGGGGGGGACAGCAATCAGCCCCAGCATTTT
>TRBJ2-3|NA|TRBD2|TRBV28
CASSLVSGKLTDTQYF
TGTGCCAGCAGTTTAGTGAGCGGGAAACTCACAGATACGCAGTATTTT
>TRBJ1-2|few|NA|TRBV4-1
CASSQEGQGSQYGYTF
TGCGCCAGCAGCCAAGAGGGGCAGGGCTCGCAGTATGGCTACACCTTC
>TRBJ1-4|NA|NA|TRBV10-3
CAIRDNNEKLFF
TGTGCCATCCGGGACAATAATGAAAAACTGTTTTTT
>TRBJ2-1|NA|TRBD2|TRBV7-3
CASSGRAGVVDEQFF
TGTGCCAGCAGCGGGAGGGCGGGAGTAGTAGATGAGCAGTTCTTC
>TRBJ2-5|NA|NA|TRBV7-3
CASSYLRGFIEETQYF
TGTGCCAGCAGTTATCTTAGGGGGTTTATCGAAGAGACCCAGTACTTC
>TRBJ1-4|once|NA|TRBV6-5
CASSYHMVGGEKLFF
TGTGCCAGCAGTTATCATATGGTGGGGGGGGAAAAACTGTTTTTT
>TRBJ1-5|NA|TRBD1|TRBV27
CASSSTGSGNQPQHF
TGTGCCAGCAGTTCGACAGGGTCGGGCAATCAGCCCCAGCATTTT
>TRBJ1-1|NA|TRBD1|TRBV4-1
CASRTGQGSTEAFF
TGCGCCAGCAGGACCGGACAGGGGTCCACTGAAGCTTTCTTT
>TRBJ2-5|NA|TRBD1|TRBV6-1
CASSETTGGAETQYF
TGTGCCAGCAGTGAAACTACAGGGGGCGCAGAGACCCAGTACTTC
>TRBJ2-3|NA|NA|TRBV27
CASSPSSGSTDTQYF
TGTGCCAGCAGTCCGTCTTCGGGGAGCACAGATACGCAGTATTTT
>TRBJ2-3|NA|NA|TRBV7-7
CASSLGRGPGHTDTQYF
TGTGCCAGCAGCTTAGGTAGAGGGCCGGGACACACAGATACGCAGTATTTT
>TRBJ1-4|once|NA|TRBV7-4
CASSPVEDCFF
TGTGCCAGCAGCCCCGTCGAGGACTGTTTTTTT
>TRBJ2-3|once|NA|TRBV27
CASSLGRTDTQYF
TGTGCCAGCAGTTTAGGCCGCACAGATACGCAGTATTTT
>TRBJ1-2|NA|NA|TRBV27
CASSLSDSFYGYTF
TGTGCCAGCAGTTTATCCGACAGTTTCTATGGCTACACCTTC
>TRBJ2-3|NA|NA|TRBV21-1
CASSKEGRVVTDTQYF
TGTGCCAGCAGCAAAGAGGGGAGGGTTGTCACAGATACGCAGTATTTT
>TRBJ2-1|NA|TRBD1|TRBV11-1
CASSLSGGNYNEQFF
TGTGCCAGCAGCTTATCAGGGGGAAACTACAATGAGCAGTTCTTC
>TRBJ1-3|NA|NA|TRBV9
CASSVGGPGNTIYF
TGTGCCAGCAGCGTAGGGGGGCCTGGAAACACCATATATTTT
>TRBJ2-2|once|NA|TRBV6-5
CASRATDTNTGELFF
TGTGCCAGCAGGGCGACGGACACCAACACCGGGGAGCTGTTTTTT
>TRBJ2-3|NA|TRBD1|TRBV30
CAWSGGRGLITDTQYF
TGTGCCTGGAGTGGGGGAAGGGGGCTGATCACAGATACGCAGTATTTT
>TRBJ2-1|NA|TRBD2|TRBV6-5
CASSTLAGTYNEQFF
TGTGCCAGCAGTACACTAGCGGGAACTTACAATGAGCAGTTCTTC
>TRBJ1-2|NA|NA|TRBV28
CASDPKTGLGYTF
TGTGCCAGCGATCCTAAAACAGGGCTGGGCTACACCTTC
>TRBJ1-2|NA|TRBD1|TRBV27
CASSLPDRGPWYGYTF
TGTGCCAGCAGTTTACCCGACAGGGGCCCTTGGTATGGCTACACCTTC
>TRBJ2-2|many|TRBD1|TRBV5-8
CASSSTGGYTGELFF
TGTGCCAGCAGCTCGACAGGGGGCTACACCGGGGAGCTGTTTTTT
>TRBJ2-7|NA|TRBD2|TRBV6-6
CASSFHSGGAYEQYF
TGTGCCAGCAGTTTCCATAGCGGGGGGGCGTACGAGCAGTACTTC
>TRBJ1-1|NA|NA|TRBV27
CASSFRGGNTEAFF
TGTGCCAGCAGTTTTCGAGGCGGCAACACTGAAGCTTTCTTT
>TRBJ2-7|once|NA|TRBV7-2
CASSLQTGAYEQYF
TGTGCCAGCAGCTTACAAACGGGAGCCTACGAGCAGTACTTC
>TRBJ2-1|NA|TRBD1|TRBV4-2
CASSQTGANEQFF
TGTGCCAGCAGCCAGACAGGGGCCAATGAGCAGTTCTTC
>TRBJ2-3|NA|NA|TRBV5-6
CASSLAGVTSTDTQYF
TGTGCCAGCAGCTTGGCCGGGGTGACTAGCACAGATACGCAGTATTTT
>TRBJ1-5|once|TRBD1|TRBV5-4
CASSSPPPTGIGPQHF
TGTGCCAGCAGCTCCCCACCCCCGACAGGGATAGGGCCCCAGCATTTT
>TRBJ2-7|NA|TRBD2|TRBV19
CASSIEASGSYEQYF
TGTGCCAGTAGTATAGAGGCTAGCGGGAGCTACGAGCAGTACTTC
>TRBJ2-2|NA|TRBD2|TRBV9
CASSPGTSGSHGELFF
TGTGCCAGCAGCCCCGGGACTAGCGGGAGCCACGGGGAGCTGTTTTTT
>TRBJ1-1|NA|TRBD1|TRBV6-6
CASTLMQGAEGTEAFF
TGTGCCAGCACTTTAATGCAGGGGGCTGAGGGCACTGAAGCTTTCTTT
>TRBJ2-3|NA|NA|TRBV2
CASSEPGTRTDTQYF
TGTGCCAGCAGTGAACCGGGGACTCGCACAGATACGCAGTATTTT
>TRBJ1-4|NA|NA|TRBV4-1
CASSQELRGLNEKLFF
TGCGCCAGCAGCCAGGAACTCAGGGGTTTGAATGAAAAACTGTTTTTT
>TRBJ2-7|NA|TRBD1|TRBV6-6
CASSSRTGSYEQYF
TGTGCCAGCAGTTCCAGGACAGGTTCCTACGAGCAGTACTTC